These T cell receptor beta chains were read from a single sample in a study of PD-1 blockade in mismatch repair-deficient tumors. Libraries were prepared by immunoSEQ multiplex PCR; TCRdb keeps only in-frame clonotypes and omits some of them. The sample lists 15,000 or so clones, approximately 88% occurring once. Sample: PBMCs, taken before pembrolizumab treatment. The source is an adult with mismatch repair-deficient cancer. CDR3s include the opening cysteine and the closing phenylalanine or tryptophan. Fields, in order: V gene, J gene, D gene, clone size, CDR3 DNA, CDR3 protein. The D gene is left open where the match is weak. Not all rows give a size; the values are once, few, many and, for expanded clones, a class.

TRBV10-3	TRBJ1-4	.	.	TGTGCCATCAGTGAAGGTGAAAAACTGTTTTTT	CAISEGEKLFF
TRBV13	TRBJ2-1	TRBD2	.	TGTGCCAGCAGCTTAGGGCCGGCGGGAGGTATGCGTGAGCAGTTCTTC	CASSLGPAGGMREQFF
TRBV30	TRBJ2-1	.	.	TGTGCCTGGACACCACTATACAATGAGCAGTTCTTC	CAWTPLYNEQFF
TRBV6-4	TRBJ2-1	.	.	TGTGCCAGCAGTGACTCACTAGAAAACAATGAGCAGTTCTTC	CASSDSLENNEQFF
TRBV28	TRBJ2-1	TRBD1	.	TGTGCCAGCAGTCGGGACAGGGGCCACAATGAGCAGTTCTTC	CASSRDRGHNEQFF
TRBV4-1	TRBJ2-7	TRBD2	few	TGCGCCAGCAGCCAAGAACCGAGCCTAGCGGGAGACAAGCAGCACTTC	CASSQEPSLAGDKQHF
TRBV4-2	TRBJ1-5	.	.	TGTGCCAGCAGTTTTACGGCTGATAGCAATCAGCCCCAGCATTTT	CASSFTADSNQPQHF
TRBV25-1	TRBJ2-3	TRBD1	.	TGTGCCAGCAGTGAGGGGACAGGGGAGACAGATACGCAGTATTTT	CASSEGTGETDTQYF
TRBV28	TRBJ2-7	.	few	TGTGCCAGCAGTTTTGGAGGCAGGGACGAGCAGTACTTC	CASSFGGRDEQYF
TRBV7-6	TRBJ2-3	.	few	TGTGCCAGCAGCCGGTCGATTCCTGGGCCTAGCACAGATACGCAGTATTTT	CASSRSIPGPSTDTQYF
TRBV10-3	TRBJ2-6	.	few	TGTGCCATCATGACAGGAGACTCTGGGGCCAACGTCCTGACTTTC	CAIMTGDSGANVLTF